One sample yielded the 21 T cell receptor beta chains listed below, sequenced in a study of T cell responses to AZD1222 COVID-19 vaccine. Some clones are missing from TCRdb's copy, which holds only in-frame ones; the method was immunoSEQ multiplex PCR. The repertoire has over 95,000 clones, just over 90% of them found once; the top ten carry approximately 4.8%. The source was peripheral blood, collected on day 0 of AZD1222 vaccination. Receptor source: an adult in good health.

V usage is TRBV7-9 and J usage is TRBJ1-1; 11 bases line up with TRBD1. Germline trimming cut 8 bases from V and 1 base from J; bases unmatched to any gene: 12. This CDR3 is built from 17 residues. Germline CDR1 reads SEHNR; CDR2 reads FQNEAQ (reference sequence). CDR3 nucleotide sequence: TGTGCCAGCCAGCTTTGGACAGGGGGCTGGGGGAACACTGAAGCTTTCTTT. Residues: CASQLWTGGWGNTEAFF. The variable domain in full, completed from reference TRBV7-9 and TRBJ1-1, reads DTGVSQNPRHKITKRGQNVTFRCDPISEHNRLYWYRQTLGQGPEFLTYFQNEAQLEKSRLLSDRFSAERPKGSFSTLEIQRTEQGDSAMYLCASQLWTGGWGNTEAFFGQGTRLTVV.

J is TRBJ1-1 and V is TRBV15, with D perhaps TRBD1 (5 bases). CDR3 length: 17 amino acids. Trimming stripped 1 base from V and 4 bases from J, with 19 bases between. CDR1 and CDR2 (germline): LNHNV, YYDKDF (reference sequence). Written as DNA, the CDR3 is TGTGCCACCAGCAGAGTTAAACCGGGACCCCGGCTCACTGAAGCTTTCTTT. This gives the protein CATSRVKPGPRLTEAFF.

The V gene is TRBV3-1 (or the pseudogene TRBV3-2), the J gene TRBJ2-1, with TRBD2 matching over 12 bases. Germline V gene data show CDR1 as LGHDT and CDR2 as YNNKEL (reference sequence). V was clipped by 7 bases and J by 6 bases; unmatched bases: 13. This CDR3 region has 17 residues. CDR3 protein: CASTDKRPGLAGNEQFF. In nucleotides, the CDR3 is TGTGCCAGCACCGACAAGAGACCGGGACTAGCGGGCAATGAGCAGTTCTTC.

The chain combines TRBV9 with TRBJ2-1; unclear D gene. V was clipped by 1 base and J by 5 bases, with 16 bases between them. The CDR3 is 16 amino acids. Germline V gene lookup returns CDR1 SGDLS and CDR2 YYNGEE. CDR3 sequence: CASSVTPRSIHNEQFF. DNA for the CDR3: TGTGCCAGCAGCGTAACCCCAAGATCCATACACAATGAGCAGTTCTTC.

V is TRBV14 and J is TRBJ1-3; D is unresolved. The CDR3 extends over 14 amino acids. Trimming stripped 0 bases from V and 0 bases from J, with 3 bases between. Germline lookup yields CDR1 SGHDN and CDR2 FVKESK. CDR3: CASSQDLSGNTIYF. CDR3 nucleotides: TGTGCCAGCAGCCAAGACCTCTCTGGAAACACCATATATTTT.

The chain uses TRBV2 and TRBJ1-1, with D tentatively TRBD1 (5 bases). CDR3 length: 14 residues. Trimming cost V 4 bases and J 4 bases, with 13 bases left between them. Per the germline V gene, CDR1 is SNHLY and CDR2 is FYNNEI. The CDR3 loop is CASSAFSGSTEAFF. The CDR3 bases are TGTGCCAGCAGTGCTTTCTCAGGGTCCACTGAAGCTTTCTTT.

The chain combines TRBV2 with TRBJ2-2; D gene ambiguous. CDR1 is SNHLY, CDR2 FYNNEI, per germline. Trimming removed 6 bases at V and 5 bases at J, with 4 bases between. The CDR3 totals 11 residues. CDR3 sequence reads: CASSRTGELFF. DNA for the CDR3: TGTGCCAGCAGCAGAACCGGGGAGCTGTTTTTT.

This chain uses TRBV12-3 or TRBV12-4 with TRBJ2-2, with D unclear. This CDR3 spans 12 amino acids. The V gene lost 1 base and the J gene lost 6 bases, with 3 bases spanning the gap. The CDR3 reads CASSLVPGELFF. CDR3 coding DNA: TGTGCCAGCAGTTTAGTCCCCGGGGAGCTGTTTTTT.

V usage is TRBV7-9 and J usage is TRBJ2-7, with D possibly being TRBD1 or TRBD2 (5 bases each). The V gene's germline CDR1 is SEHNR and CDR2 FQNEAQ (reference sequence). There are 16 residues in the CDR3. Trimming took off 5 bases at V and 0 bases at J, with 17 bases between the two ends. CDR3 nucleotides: TGTGCCAGCAGCCTCCACGACAGAGGGAGCTCCTACGAGCAGTACTTC. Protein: CASSLHDRGSSYEQYF.

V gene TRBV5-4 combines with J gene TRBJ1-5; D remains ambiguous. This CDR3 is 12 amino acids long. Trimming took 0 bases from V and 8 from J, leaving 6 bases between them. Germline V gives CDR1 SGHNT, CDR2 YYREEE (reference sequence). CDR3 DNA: TGTGCCAGCAGCTTGGGTACGGAGCCCCAGCATTTT. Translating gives CASSLGTEPQHF. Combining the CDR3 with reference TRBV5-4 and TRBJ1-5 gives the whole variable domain ETGVTQSPTHLIKTRGQQVTLRCSSQSGHNTVSWYQQALGQGPQFIFQYYREEENGRGNFPPRFSGLQFPNYSSELNVNALELDDSALYLCASSLGTEPQHFGDGTRLSIL.

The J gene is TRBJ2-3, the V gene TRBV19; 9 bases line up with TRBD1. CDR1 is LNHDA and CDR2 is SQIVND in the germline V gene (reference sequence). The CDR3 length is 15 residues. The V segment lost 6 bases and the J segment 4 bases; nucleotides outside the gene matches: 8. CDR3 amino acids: CASSSQGARADTQYF. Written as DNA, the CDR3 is TGTGCCAGTAGCTCACAGGGGGCCAGAGCAGATACGCAGTATTTT.

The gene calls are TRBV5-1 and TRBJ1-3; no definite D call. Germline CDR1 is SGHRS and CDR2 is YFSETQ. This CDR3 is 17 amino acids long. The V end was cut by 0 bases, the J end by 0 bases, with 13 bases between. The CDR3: CASSLGRNRGSGNTIYF. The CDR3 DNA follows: TGCGCCAGCAGCTTGGGACGTAACCGGGGCTCTGGAAACACCATATATTTT. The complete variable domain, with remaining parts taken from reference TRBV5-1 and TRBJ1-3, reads KAGVTQTPRYLIKTRGQQVTLSCSPISGHRSVSWYQQTPGQGLQFLFEYFSETQRNKGNFPGRFSGRQFSNSRSEMNVSTLELGDSALYLCASSLGRNRGSGNTIYFGEGSWLTVV.

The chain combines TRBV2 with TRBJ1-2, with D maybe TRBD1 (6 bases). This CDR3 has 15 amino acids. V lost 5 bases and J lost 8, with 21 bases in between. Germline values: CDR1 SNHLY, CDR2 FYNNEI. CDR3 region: CASSLTGSLEGGYTF. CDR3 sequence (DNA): TGTGCCAGCAGTCTTACAGGGTCCCTGGAAGGAGGCTACACCTTC.

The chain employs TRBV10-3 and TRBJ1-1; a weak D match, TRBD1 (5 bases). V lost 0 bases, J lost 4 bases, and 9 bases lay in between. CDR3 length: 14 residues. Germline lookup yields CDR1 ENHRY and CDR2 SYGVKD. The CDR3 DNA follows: TGTGCCATCAGTGAGTCTGTGGGGGGCACTGAAGCTTTCTTT. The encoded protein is CAISESVGGTEAFF.

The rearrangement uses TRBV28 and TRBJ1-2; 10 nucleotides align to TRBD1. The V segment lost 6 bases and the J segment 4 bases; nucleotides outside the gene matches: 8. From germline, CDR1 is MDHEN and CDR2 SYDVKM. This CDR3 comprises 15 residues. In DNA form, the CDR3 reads TGTGCCAGCAGGCTATTCCGGGACAGGGGCTATGGCTACACCTTC. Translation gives CASRLFRDRGYGYTF.

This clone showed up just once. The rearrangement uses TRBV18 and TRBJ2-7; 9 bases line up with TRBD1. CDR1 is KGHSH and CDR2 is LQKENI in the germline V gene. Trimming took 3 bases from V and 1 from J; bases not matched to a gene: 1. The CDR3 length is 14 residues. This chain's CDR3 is CASSPGQGSYEQYF. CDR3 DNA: TGTGCCAGCTCACCCGGACAGGGGTCCTACGAGCAGTACTTC.

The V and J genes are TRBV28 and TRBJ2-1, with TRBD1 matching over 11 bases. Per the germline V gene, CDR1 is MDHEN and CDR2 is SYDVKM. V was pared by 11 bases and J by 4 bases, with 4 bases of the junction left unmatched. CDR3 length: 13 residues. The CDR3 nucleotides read TGTGCCGGGGGGACAGGGGGGTACAATGAGCAGTTCTTC. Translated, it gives CAGGTGGYNEQFF.

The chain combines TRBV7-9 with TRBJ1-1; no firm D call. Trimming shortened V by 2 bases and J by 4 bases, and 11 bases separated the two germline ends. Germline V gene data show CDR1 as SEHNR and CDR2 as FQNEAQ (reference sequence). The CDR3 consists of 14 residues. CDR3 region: CASSLSSAFTEAFF. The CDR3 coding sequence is TGTGCCAGCAGCTTAAGTTCCGCATTCACTGAAGCTTTCTTT.

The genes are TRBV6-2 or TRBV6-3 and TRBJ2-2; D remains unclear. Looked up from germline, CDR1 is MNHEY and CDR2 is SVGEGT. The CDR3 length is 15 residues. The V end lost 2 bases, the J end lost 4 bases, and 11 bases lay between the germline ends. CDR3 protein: CASSYTQVGTGELFF. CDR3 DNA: TGTGCCAGCAGTTACACCCAGGTCGGCACCGGGGAGCTGTTTTTT.

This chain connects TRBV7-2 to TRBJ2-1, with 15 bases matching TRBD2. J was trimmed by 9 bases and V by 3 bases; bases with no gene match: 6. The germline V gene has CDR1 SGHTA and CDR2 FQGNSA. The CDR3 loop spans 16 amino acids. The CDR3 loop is CASSFGLAGGSVEQFF. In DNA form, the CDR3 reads TGTGCCAGCAGCTTCGGACTAGCGGGGGGGTCGGTTGAGCAGTTCTTC.

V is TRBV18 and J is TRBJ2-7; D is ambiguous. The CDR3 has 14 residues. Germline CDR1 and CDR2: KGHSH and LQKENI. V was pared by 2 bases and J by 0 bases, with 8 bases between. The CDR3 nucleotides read TGTGCCAGCTCACCAACCGTTAACTCCTACGAGCAGTACTTC. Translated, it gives CASSPTVNSYEQYF.